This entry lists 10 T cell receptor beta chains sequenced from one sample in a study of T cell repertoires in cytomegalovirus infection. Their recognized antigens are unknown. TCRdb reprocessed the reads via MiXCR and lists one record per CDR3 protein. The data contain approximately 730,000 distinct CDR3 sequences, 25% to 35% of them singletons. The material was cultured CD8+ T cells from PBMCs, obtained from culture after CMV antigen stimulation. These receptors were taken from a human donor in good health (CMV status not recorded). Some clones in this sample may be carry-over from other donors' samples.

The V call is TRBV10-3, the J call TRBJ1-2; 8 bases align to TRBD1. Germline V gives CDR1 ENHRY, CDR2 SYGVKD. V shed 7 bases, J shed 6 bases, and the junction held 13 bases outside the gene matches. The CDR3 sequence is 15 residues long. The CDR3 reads CAIMKGQEGWNGYTF. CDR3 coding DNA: TGTGCCATCATGAAGGGACAGGAAGGCTGGAATGGCTACACCTTC.

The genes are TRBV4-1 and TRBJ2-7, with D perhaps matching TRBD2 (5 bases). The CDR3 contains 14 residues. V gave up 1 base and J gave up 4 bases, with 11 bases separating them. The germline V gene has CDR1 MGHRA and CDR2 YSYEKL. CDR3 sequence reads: CASSQVAGSYEQYF. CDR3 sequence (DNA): TGCGCCAGCAGCCAAGTCGCGGGTTCTTACGAGCAGTACTTC.

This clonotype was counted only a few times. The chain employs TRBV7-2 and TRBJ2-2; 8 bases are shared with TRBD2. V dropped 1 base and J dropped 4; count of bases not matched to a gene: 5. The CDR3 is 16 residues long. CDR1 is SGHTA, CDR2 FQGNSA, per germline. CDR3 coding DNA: TGTGCCAGCAGCTTAGTGGCTAGCGGGCCCACCGGGGAGCTGTTTTTT. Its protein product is CASSLVASGPTGELFF.

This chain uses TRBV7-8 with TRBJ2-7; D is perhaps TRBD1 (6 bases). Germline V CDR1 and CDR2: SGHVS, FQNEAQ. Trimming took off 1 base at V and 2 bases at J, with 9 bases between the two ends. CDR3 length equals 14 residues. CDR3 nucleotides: TGTGCCAGCAGCTTAGAGCAGGGGACCTACGAGCAGTACGTC. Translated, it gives CASSLEQGTYEQYV.

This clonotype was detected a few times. CDR3 in amino acids: CASSWRLSYYEQYF. The CDR3, as DNA: TGTGCCAGCAGTTGGAGGCTCAGCTACTACGAGCAGTACTTC. The genes are TRBV27 and TRBJ2-7, with D perhaps matching TRBD2 (5 bases). Germline lookup yields CDR1 MNHEY and CDR2 SMNVEV (reference sequence). The CDR3 has 14 residues. V lost 4 bases, J lost 3 bases, and 13 bases lay in between.

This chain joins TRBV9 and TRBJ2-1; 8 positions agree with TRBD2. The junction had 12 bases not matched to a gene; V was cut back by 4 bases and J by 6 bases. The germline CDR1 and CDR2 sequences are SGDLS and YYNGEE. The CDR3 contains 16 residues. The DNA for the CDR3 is TGTGCCAGCAGCCCGGAGGGACTAGTCCAGGGCAATGAGCAGTTCTTC. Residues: CASSPEGLVQGNEQFF. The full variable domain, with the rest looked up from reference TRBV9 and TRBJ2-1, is DSGVTQTPKHLITATGQRVTLRCSPRSGDLSVYWYQQSLDQGLQFLIQYYNGEERAKGNILERFSAQQFPDLHSELNLSSLELGDSALYFCASSPEGLVQGNEQFFGPGTRLTVL.

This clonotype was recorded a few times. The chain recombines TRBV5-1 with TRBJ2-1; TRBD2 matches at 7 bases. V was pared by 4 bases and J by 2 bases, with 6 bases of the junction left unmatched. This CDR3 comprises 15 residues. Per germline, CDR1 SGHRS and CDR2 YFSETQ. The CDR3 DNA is TGCGCCAGCAGCATCACGGGGGGTCCCTACAATGAGCAGTTCTTC. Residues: CASSITGGPYNEQFF. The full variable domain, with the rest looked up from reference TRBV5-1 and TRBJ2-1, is KAGVTQTPRYLIKTRGQQVTLSCSPISGHRSVSWYQQTPGQGLQFLFEYFSETQRNKGNFPGRFSGRQFSNSRSEMNVSTLELGDSALYLCASSITGGPYNEQFFGPGTRLTVL.

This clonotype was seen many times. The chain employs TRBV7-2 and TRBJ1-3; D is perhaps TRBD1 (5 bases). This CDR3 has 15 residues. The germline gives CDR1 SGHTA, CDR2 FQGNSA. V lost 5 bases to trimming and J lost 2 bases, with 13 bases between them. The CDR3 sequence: CASSAGGGAGNTIYF. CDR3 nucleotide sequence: TGTGCCAGCAGCGCCGGGGGGGGAGCTGGAAACACCATATATTTT.

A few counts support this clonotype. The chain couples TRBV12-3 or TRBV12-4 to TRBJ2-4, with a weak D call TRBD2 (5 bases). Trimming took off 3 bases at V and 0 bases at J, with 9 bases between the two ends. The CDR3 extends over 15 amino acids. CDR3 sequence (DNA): TGTGCCAGCAGTTTGAGGGTGGGAGCCAAAAACATTCAGTACTTC. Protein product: CASSLRVGAKNIQYF.

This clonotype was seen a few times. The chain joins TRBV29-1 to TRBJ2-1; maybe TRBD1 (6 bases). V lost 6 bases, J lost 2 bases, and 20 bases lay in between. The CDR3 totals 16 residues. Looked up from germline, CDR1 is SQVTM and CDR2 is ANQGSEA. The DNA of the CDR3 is TGCAGCGTCCAAGAACAGGGCCTCAACCCCTACAATGAGCAGTTCTTC. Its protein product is CSVQEQGLNPYNEQFF.